This TCR beta chain was sequenced during a study of T-cell reconstitution after alpha-beta-depleted transplantation in children. Study-wide results and caveats: TCRbeta diversity was high at day 60 in some patients (a result of surviving recipient T cells and thymic progenitors).

This clonotype showed up just a few times. What it binds is not known. The CDR3 consists of 18 residues. CDR1 and CDR2 from the germline V gene are LNHNV and YYDKDF (reference sequence). V gave up 0 bases and J gave up 3 bases, with 19 bases separating them. Preparation of the TCRbeta library involved a method that used unique molecular identifiers. Via MiXCR, TCRdb re-called the PCR reads, giving one row per CDR3 protein. This table has around 490,000 distinct CDR3 sequences, roughly an eighth appearing once. This receptor was identified in a female patient aged 2-15 years who had a stem cell transplant for aplastic anemia, so the T cells may come from the graft donor. The specimen comprised PBMCs, mostly from graft donor cells, sampled 180 days after TCRalphabeta/CD19-depleted stem cell transplant. This chain uses TRBV15 with TRBJ2-3, with D perhaps matching TRBD1 (6 bases). The CDR3 DNA is TGTGCCACCAGCAGAGATCCGGTTGGGGGCCTAAGGACAGATACGCAGTATTTT. Translation gives CATSRDPVGGLRTDTQYF.